These 2 T cell receptor beta chains originate from one sample sequenced in a study of T cells expressing NK-cell markers. TCRdb reprocessed the 5' RACE reads, with one entry per CDR3 protein and no DNA. The clone table shows about 260,000 distinct CDR3 sequences, with the ten largest holding around 0.42%. Sequencing input: blood T cells: a sorted CD56 or NKG2C T cell subset, CD4+ or CD8+ T cells, or bulk PBMC T cells (not recorded which). The source is a man aged 18 to 29 in good health.

Here the CDR3 reads CASSESKGGLYTPNEQFF. This chain connects TRBV10-1 to TRBJ2-1; the D gene TCRdb calls, TRBD2, cannot be checked with no DNA. CDR3 length: 18 amino acids. Germline values: CDR1 WNHNN, CDR2 SYGVQD (reference sequence).

V usage is TRBV30 and J usage is TRBJ1-6; TCRdb's D call of TRBD1 is untestable without DNA. In germline, CDR1 is GTSNPN, CDR2 SVGIG (reference sequence). This CDR3 spans 13 amino acids. CDR3 sequence: CAWMKAAHSPLHF.